One sample yielded the 27 T cell receptor beta chains listed below, sequenced in a study of T cells in women clearing cervical HPV infection. Only in-frame clones appear in the TCRdb table, and some are missing; sequencing was by immunoSEQ multiplex PCR. The sample yields 35,000 to 50,000 clones, of which the top ten take up about 8%. Sequences were obtained from blood buffy coat. The receptors were sampled from a woman between 18 and 70 years old with a cervical HPV16 infection that either progressed to CIN3+ or cleared (not recorded which).

Turning to this clone: The read finishes 3 residues shy of the CDR3 end, and the germline J gene is used to complete it. The chain links TRBV28 to TRBJ1-2; tentatively, D is TRBD1 (6 bases). V lost 2 bases to trimming and J lost 5 bases, with 12 bases between them. This CDR3 contains 14 residues. In germline, CDR1 is MDHEN, CDR2 SYDVKM. The CDR3 bases that were read are TGTGCCAGCAGTTTAGACCAAAGGGGGTATGGC. Translating gives CASSLDQRGYG. The full CDR3 is CASSLDQRGYGYTF.

CDR3 amino acids: CASSSGNPTYEQYF. Partial CDR3 DNA: TGTGCCAGCTCTTCAGGGAACCCCACCTACGAG. The chain links TRBV28 to TRBJ2-7; maybe TRBD1 (5 bases). The CDR3 end lies 3 residues beyond the end of the read and is filled in from the germline J gene. V dropped 8 bases and J dropped 2 bases, with 16 bases sitting between them. CDR3 length equals 14 residues. Germline loops: CDR1 MDHEN, CDR2 SYDVKM.

On this clone itself: The read gets to within 3 residues of the CDR3 end, and the germline J gene fills in the rest. The chain uses TRBV4-2 and TRBJ2-3; 8 positions match TRBD2. Germline assignment: CDR1 LGHNA and CDR2 YNFKEQ. Germline trimming cut 4 bases from V and 0 bases from J; bases unmatched to any gene: 9. This CDR3 contains 17 residues. The CDR3 here is CASSPGLAGASTDTQYF. Partial CDR3 DNA: TGTGCCAGCAGCCCCGGACTAGCTGGTGCTAGCACAGATACG.

In regard to this clone: The read comes to an end 3 residues before the CDR3 does, leaving the germline J gene to fill in the end. V and J are TRBV5-4 and TRBJ2-5; D uncertain. Germline V gene sequence: CDR1 SGHNT, CDR2 YYREEE (reference sequence). This CDR3 contains 14 residues. The ends were cut back, 0 bases at V and 0 bases at J, with 6 bases in the middle. CDR3 DNA, as far as it was read: TGTGCCAGCAGCTTGGGTAGATACCAAGAGACC. Protein product: CASSLGRYQET. The full CDR3 sequence reads CASSLGRYQETQYF.

As for this clone: Read coverage stops 3 residues before the CDR3 terminus; the germline J gene supplies the remainder. This rearrangement joins TRBV20-1 to TRBJ1-6; D ambiguous. V dropped 0 bases and J dropped 0 bases, with 9 bases sitting between them. Germline V CDR1 and CDR2: DFQATT, SNEGSKA (reference sequence). CDR3 length: 16 residues. CDR3 residues: CSARDHRSSYNSPLHF. The sequenced CDR3 bases are TGCAGTGCTAGAGATCATAGAAGCTCCTATAATTCACCC.

With respect to this clone: The sequenced fragment ends 3 residues before the CDR3 boundary, so the rest is inferred from the germline J gene. This chain links TRBV7-8 with TRBJ2-1, with 8 bases matching TRBD2. Germline trimming cut 5 bases from V and 1 base from J; bases unmatched to any gene: 4. The germline V gene has CDR1 SGHVS and CDR2 FQNEAQ. CDR3 length: 15 amino acids. The covered CDR3 bases are TGTGCCAGCAGCAAAAGCGGGGGTTCCTACAATGAG. Translated, it gives CASSKSGGSYNE. The entire CDR3 protein reads CASSKSGGSYNEQFF.

With regard to this clone: The sequence runs out 3 residues before the end of the CDR3; the remainder is reconstructed from the germline J gene. V usage is TRBV5-6 and J usage is TRBJ2-5; a possible D gene is TRBD2 (7 bases). This CDR3 has 15 amino acids. CDR1 is SGHDT, CDR2 YYEEEE, per germline. V dropped 3 bases and J dropped 5 bases, with 17 bases sitting between them. The CDR3 DNA, read in part, is TGTGCCAGCAGCTCGGGGGGCCATGTCTTGGAGACC. Encoded protein: CASSSGGHVLET. The full CDR3 is CASSSGGHVLETQYF. Full variable domain (outside the CDR3, taken from reference TRBV5-6 and TRBJ2-5): DAGVTQSPTHLIKTRGQQVTLRCSPKSGHDTVSWYQQALGQGPQFIFQYYEEEERQRGNFPDRFSGHQFPNYSSELNVNALLLGDSALYLCASSSGGHVLETQYFGPGTRLLVL.

Points on this clone: The observed sequence ends 3 residues before the CDR3 terminus, with the missing tail filled in from the germline J gene. This chain connects TRBV6-7 to TRBJ1-2; D perhaps matches TRBD1 (6 bases). TRBV6-7 falls under the ORF class, with uncertain function. CDR3 length: 14 amino acids. V was clipped by 2 bases and J by 4 bases, with 11 bases between them. The CDR3 bases that were read are TGTGCCAGCAGTTACGGGGGCTGCTTCTATGGC. This translates into CASSYGGCFYG. The CDR3 in its entirety is CASSYGGCFYGYTF.

Details on this clone: The read terminates 3 residues ahead of where the CDR3 ends, so the germline J gene completes it. The genes are TRBV2 and TRBJ2-5, with D tentatively TRBD2 (6 bases). V dropped 7 bases and J dropped 5 bases, with 17 bases sitting between them. Germline CDR1 reads SNHLY; CDR2 reads FYNNEI. This CDR3 region has 14 residues. The sequenced CDR3 bases are TGTGCCAGCAATAGGAGGGTCCGTAGGGAGACC. Translated, it gives CASNRRVRRET. The entire CDR3 reads CASNRRVRRETQYF.

Regarding this clone: The CDR3 is cut off 3 residues early in the read; its end comes from the germline J gene. V usage is TRBV5-1 and J usage is TRBJ1-3; D call uncertain. CDR1 and CDR2 (germline): SGHRS, YFSETQ. V was clipped by 0 bases and J by 0 bases, with 10 bases between them. The CDR3 is made up of 16 amino acids. CDR3 residues: CASSLAGSGSGNTIYF. The CDR3 bases that were read are TGCGCCAGCAGCTTGGCCGGATCGGGCTCTGGAAACACC.

CDR3 amino acids: CASSEGHTISYEQYF. The sequenced part of the CDR3 DNA is TGTGCCAGCAGTGAAGGACATACCATTTCCTACGAG. V and J are TRBV6-1 and TRBJ2-7; no reliable D call. Read data end 3 residues before the CDR3 end; the end is taken from the germline J gene. CDR1 and CDR2 (germline): MNHNS, SASEGT. This CDR3 region has 15 residues. V gave up 1 base and J gave up 1 base, with 11 bases separating them.

In regard to this clone: The read terminates 3 residues ahead of where the CDR3 ends, so the germline J gene completes it. The chain uses TRBV20-1 and TRBJ1-6, with 7 positions matching TRBD1. The CDR3 sequence is 12 residues long. The trim removed 6 bases at V and 10 bases at J, leaving 6 bases unmatched. Germline V gene data show CDR1 as DFQATT and CDR2 as SNEGSKA (reference sequence). The covered CDR3 bases are TGCAGTGCGCGAAGGGGGCGATCACCC. This gives the protein CSARRGRSP. The entire CDR3 sequence reads CSARRGRSPLHF.

Notes on this clone: The read falls 3 residues short of the CDR3 end, and the missing part is taken from the germline J gene. The chain has TRBV19 and TRBJ1-2; D is uncertain. V was cut by 3 bases and J by 3 bases, with 8 bases left in between. This CDR3 has 13 amino acids. Germline loops: CDR1 LNHDA, CDR2 SQIVND (reference sequence). The sequenced CDR3 bases are TGTGCCAGTAGTATGGACTCTTACTATGGC. As protein: CASSMDSYYG. The full CDR3 sequence reads CASSMDSYYGYTF.

Details on this clone: With the read ending 3 residues before the CDR3 end, the germline J gene is used to fill in that end. The chain combines TRBV7-8 with TRBJ2-7; D could derive from TRBD1 or TRBD2 (6 bases each). The CDR3 is made up of 16 amino acids. Looked up from germline, CDR1 is SGHVS and CDR2 is FQNEAQ. Trimming removed 1 base at V and 5 bases at J, with 18 bases between. The sequenced CDR3 bases are TGTGCCAGCAGCTTAGTTGGCGGGACACTCTTTCACGAG. This translates into CASSLVGGTLFHE. The CDR3 in its entirety is CASSLVGGTLFHEQYF.

Comments on this clone: The read comes to an end 3 residues before the CDR3 does, leaving the germline J gene to fill in the end. This chain uses TRBV7-2 with TRBJ2-4, with a weak D call TRBD2 (6 bases). CDR1 and CDR2 (germline): SGHTA, FQGNSA. V was cut by 5 bases and J by 3 bases, with 14 bases left in between. This CDR3 contains 15 residues. The CDR3 bases that were read are TGTGCCAGCAGCCCTAAGACAGCGGGCAAAAACATT. Residues: CASSPKTAGKNI. In full, the CDR3 is CASSPKTAGKNIQYF.

The CDR3 region is CASSENRSEKLFF. The sequenced part of the CDR3 DNA is TGTGCCAGCAGTGAGAACAGAAGCGAAAAA. The rearrangement joins TRBV6-1 to TRBJ1-4, with no clear D. The observed sequence ends 3 residues before the CDR3 terminus, with the missing tail filled in from the germline J gene. V dropped 3 bases and J dropped 8 bases, with 10 bases sitting between them. Per germline, CDR1 MNHNS and CDR2 SASEGT. The CDR3 sequence is 13 residues long.

Comments on this clone: The read finishes 3 residues shy of the CDR3 end, and the germline J gene is used to complete it. The J gene is TRBJ2-7, the V gene TRBV28; TRBD1 matches 9 bases. CDR3 length equals 15 residues. Unmatched junction bases numbered 9, after V lost 4 bases and J lost 5 bases. Germline CDR1 MDHEN, CDR2 SYDVKM. The part of the CDR3 DNA that was read is TGTGCCAGCAGTTCGACCCGGGACAGGGAGGACGAG. The encoded protein is CASSSTRDREDE. The entire CDR3 sequence reads CASSSTRDREDEQYF. Full variable domain (rest looked up from reference TRBV28 and TRBJ2-7): DVKVTQSSRYLVKRTGEKVFLECVQDMDHENMFWYRQDPGLGLRLIYFSYDVKMKEKGDIPEGYSVSREKKERFSLILESASTNQTSMYLCASSSTRDREDEQYFGPGTRLTVT.

A note on this clone: The CDR3 end lies 3 residues beyond the end of the read and is filled in from the germline J gene. This sequence joins TRBV4-2 and TRBJ1-6; D not certain. Trimming shortened V by 0 bases and J by 5 bases, and 8 bases separated the two germline ends. The germline gives CDR1 LGHNA, CDR2 YNFKEQ. This CDR3 has 15 amino acids. CDR3 bases read: TGTGCCAGCAGCCAAGAACCACTAAATAATTCACCC. It specifies CASSQEPLNNSP. The whole CDR3 region reads CASSQEPLNNSPLHF.

Note on this clone: The DNA ends 3 residues before the CDR3 does, and the rest of the CDR3 is filled in from the germline J gene. This rearrangement joins TRBV29-1 to TRBJ1-3, with D possibly matching TRBD1 (6 bases). Between the trimmed V and J ends, which lost 2 bases and 0 bases, there was a span of 11 bases. The CDR3 is 15 amino acids. From germline, CDR1 is SQVTM and CDR2 ANQGSEA. The sequenced CDR3 bases are TGCAGCGTTGAACACAGGGTTGTCTCTGGAAACACC. It specifies CSVEHRVVSGNT. In full, the CDR3 is CSVEHRVVSGNTIYF. Complete variable domain (other parts from reference TRBV29-1 and TRBJ1-3): SAVISQKPSRDICQRGTSLTIQCQVDSQVTMMFWYRQQPGQSLTLIATANQGSEATYESGFVIDKFPISRPNLTFSTLTVSNMSPEDSSIYLCSVEHRVVSGNTIYFGEGSWLTVV.

Comment on this clone: The CDR3 extends 3 residues past the end of the read, so its final part is completed from the germline J gene. The V call is TRBV7-6, the J call TRBJ2-7, with 7 bases identical to TRBD2. Trimming cost V 1 base and J 2 bases; bases outside gene matches: 5. Germline V gives CDR1 SGHVS, CDR2 FNYEAQ. The CDR3 runs 15 residues. The CDR3: CASSLGAGVTYEQYF. CDR3 bases read: TGTGCCAGCAGCTTAGGTGCGGGAGTTACCTACGAG.

With respect to this clone: The sequence runs out 3 residues before the end of the CDR3; the remainder is reconstructed from the germline J gene. The rearrangement links TRBV19 to TRBJ2-5, with TRBD1 as a possible D gene (5 bases). Per germline, CDR1 LNHDA and CDR2 SQIVND (reference sequence). The CDR3 totals 11 residues. CDR3 loop: CASQGSATQYF. CDR3 bases read: TGTGCCAGTCAGGGATCGGCAACC.

Details on this clone: The read comes to an end 3 residues before the CDR3 does, leaving the germline J gene to fill in the end. This sequence joins TRBV19 and TRBJ2-4; D call uncertain. CDR3 length: 15 residues. Trimming shortened V by 3 bases and J by 0 bases, and 9 bases separated the two germline ends. CDR1 is LNHDA and CDR2 is SQIVND in the germline V gene (reference sequence). The CDR3 DNA, read in part, is TGTGCCAGTAGTATGGCTCTTTTAGCCAAAAACATT. Protein sequence: CASSMALLAKNI. The CDR3 in its entirety is CASSMALLAKNIQYF.

In regard to this clone: The CDR3 goes on 3 residues after the read ends, and that part is filled in from the germline J gene. The chain combines TRBV5-1 with TRBJ2-1; 7 bases agree with TRBD1. The CDR3 sequence is 15 residues long. V shed 4 bases, J shed 7 bases, and the junction held 11 bases outside the gene matches. CDR1 is SGHRS and CDR2 is YFSETQ in the germline V gene. CDR3 residues: CASSTGTDLWNEQFF. The part of the CDR3 DNA that was read is TGCGCCAGCAGCACCGGGACAGACTTGTGGAATGAG.

For this clone: The read terminates 3 residues ahead of where the CDR3 ends, so the germline J gene completes it. Other DNA variants within this sample encode the same CDR3. The chain employs TRBV2 and TRBJ2-2; 7 nucleotides align to TRBD1. The CDR3 spans 15 residues. Germline CDR1 is SNHLY and CDR2 is FYNNEI. The junction had 11 bases not matched to a gene; V was cut back by 6 bases and J by 7 bases. CDR3 bases read: TGTGCCAGCAGACTAAATAGGGGGCCAGGCGGGGAG. This translates into CASRLNRGPGGE. The entire CDR3 protein is CASRLNRGPGGELFF.

Worth noting for this clone: With the read ending 3 residues before the CDR3 end, the germline J gene is used to fill in that end. The genes are TRBV7-9 and TRBJ2-2, with D maybe TRBD1 (6 bases). Germline assignment: CDR1 SEHNR and CDR2 FQNEAQ (reference sequence). CDR3 length equals 14 residues. CDR3 region: CASSLAQGVEELFF. The CDR3 DNA, read in part, is TGTGCCAGCAGCTTAGCACAGGGAGTTGAAGAG.

About this clone: The read terminates 3 residues ahead of where the CDR3 ends, so the germline J gene completes it. The chain couples TRBV7-9 to TRBJ2-3; D possibly corresponds to TRBD2 (6 bases). This CDR3 comprises 14 residues. Germline V CDR1 and CDR2: SEHNR, FQNEAQ (reference sequence). V lost 3 bases to trimming and J lost 4 bases, with 11 bases between them. The CDR3 reads CASSFTGGPDTQYF. The part of the CDR3 DNA that was read is TGTGCCAGCAGCTTTACCGGAGGGCCAGATACG.

On this clone: Read sequence stops 3 residues before the CDR3 end, and the germline J gene provides the missing end. This chain uses TRBV7-2 with TRBJ2-3; the D gene is possibly TRBD2 (6 bases). CDR1 SGHTA and CDR2 FQGNSA come from the germline V gene. The CDR3 has 13 amino acids. Trimming pared 5 bases from V and 6 bases from J, leaving 12 bases between. CDR3 DNA (partial): TGTGCCAGCAGCCAACTAGCAGGCGATACG. Translated, it gives CASSQLAGDT. From start to end, the CDR3 is CASSQLAGDTQYF.